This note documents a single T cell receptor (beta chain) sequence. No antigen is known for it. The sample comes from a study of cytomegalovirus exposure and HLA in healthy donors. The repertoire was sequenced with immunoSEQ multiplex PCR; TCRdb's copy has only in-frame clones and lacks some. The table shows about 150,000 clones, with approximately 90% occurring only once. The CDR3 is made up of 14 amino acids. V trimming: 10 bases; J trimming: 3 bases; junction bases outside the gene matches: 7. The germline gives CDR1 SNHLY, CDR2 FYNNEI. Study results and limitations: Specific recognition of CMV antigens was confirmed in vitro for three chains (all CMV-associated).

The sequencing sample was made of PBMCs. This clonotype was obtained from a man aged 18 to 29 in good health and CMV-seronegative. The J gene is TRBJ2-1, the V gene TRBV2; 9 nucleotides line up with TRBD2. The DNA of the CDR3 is TGTGCCACCCAAGCGGGGGGCCTCTACAATGAGCAGTTCTTC. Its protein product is CATQAGGLYNEQFF.